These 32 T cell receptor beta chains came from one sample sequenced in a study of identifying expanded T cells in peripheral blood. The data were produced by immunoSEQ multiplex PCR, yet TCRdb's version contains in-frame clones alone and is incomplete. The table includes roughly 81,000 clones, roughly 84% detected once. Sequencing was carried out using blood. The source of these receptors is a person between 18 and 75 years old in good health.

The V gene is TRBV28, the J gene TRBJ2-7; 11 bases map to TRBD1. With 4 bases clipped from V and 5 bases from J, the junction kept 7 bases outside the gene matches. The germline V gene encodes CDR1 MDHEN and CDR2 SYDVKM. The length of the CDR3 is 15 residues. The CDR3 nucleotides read TGTGCCAGCAGTTCCTGGACAGGGGGCAGCGACGAGCAGTACTTC. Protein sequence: CASSSWTGGSDEQYF.

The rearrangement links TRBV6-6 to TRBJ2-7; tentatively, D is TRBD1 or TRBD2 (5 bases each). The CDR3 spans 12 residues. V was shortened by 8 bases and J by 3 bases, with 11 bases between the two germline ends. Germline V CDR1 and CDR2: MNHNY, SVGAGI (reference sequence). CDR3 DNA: TGTGCCAGCGGGACGCGCCTCTACGAGCAGTACTTC. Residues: CASGTRLYEQYF.

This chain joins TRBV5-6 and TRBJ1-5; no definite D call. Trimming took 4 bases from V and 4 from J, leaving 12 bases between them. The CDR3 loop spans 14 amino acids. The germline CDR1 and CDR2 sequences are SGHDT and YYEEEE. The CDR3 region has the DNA TGTGCCAGCAGCCCGGGCCTATCTAATCAGCCCCAGCATTTT. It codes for CASSPGLSNQPQHF.

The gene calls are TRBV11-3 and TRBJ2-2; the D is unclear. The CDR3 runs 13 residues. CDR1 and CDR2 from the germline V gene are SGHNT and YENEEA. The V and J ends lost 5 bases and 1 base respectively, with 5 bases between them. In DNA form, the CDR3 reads TGTGCCAGCAGCCTCCAGAACACCGGGGAGCTGTTTTTT. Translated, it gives CASSLQNTGELFF. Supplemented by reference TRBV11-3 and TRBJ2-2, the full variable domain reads EAGVVQSPRYKIIEKKQPVAFWCNPISGHNTLYWYLQNLGQGPELLIRYENEEAVDDSQLPKDRFSAERLKGVDSTLKIQPAELGDSAVYLCASSLQNTGELFFGEGSRLTVL.

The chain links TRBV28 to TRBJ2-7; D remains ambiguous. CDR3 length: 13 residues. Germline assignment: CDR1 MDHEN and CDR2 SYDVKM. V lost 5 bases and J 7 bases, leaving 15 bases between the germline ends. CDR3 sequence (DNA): TGTGCCAGCAGTATCGCGGCGGTACGGGAGCAGTACTTC. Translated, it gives CASSIAAVREQYF.

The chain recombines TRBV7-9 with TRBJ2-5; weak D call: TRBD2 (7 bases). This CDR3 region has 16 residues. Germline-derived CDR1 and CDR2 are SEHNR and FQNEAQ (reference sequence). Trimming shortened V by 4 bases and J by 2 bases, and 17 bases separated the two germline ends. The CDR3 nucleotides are TGTGCCAGCAGCTCGCGGCGGGGGCAGCATCAAGAGACCCAGTACTTC. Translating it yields CASSSRRGQHQETQYF.

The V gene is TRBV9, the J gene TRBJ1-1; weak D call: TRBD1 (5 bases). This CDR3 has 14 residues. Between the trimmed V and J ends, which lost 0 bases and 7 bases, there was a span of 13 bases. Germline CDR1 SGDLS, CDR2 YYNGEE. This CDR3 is CASSVGPQDREAFF. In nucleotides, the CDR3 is TGTGCCAGCAGCGTAGGCCCACAGGATCGTGAAGCTTTCTTT.

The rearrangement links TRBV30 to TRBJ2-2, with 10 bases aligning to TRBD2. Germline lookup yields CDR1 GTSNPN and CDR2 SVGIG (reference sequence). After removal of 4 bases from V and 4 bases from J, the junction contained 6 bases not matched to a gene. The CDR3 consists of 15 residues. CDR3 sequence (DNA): TGTGCCTGGAAAGCGGGAGGGCCGGGCACCGGGGAGCTGTTTTTT. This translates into CAWKAGGPGTGELFF.

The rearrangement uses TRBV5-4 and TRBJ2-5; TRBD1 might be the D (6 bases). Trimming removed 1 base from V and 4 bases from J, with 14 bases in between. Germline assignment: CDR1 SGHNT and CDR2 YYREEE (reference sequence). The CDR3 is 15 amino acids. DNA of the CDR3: TGTGCCAGCAGCTTGTACCAACTAGGGGGAGAGACCCAGTACTTC. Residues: CASSLYQLGGETQYF.

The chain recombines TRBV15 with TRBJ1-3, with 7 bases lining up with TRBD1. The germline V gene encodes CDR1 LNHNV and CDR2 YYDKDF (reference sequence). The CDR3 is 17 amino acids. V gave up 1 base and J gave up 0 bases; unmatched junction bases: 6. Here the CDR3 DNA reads TGTGCCACCAGCAGAGGCAGACAGGGCCTCTCTGGAAACACCATATATTTT. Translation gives CATSRGRQGLSGNTIYF.

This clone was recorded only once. DNA of the CDR3: TGTGCCAGCAGCGAAGGGACTAGCCACTCCTACGAGCAGTACTTC. Translation gives CASSEGTSHSYEQYF. The chain uses TRBV4-2 and TRBJ2-7; TRBD2 matches 9 bases. The CDR3 covers 15 residues. Germline V CDR1 and CDR2: LGHNA, YNFKEQ. With V trimmed by 5 bases and J by 0 bases, 5 bases remained unmatched.

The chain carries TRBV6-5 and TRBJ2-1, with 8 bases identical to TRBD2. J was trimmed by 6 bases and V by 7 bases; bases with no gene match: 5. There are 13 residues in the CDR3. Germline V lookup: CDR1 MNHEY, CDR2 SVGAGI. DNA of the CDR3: TGTGCCAGCAAAGTAGCGGGACCCAATGAGCAGTTCTTC. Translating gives CASKVAGPNEQFF.

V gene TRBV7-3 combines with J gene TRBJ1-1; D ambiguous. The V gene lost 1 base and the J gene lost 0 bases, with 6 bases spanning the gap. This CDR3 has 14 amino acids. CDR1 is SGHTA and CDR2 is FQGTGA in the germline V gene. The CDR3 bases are TGTGCCAGCAGCTTAATCGGCGTGAACACTGAAGCTTTCTTT. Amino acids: CASSLIGVNTEAFF.

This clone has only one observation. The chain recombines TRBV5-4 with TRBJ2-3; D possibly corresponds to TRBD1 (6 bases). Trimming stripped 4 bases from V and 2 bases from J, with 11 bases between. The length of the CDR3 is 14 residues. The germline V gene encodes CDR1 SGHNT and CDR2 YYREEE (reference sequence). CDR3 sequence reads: CASSPDSFTDTQYF. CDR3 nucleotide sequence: TGTGCCAGCAGCCCGGACAGTTTCACAGATACGCAGTATTTT.

DNA of the CDR3: TGCGCCAGCAGCTTGGCGACTAGCGGGACTAACGAGCAGTACTTC. This sequence encodes CASSLATSGTNEQYF. V and J are TRBV5-1 and TRBJ2-7; TRBD2 matches at 11 bases. Germline-derived CDR1 and CDR2 are SGHRS and YFSETQ. The V segment lost 0 bases and the J segment 5 bases; nucleotides outside the gene matches: 4. The CDR3 consists of 15 residues.

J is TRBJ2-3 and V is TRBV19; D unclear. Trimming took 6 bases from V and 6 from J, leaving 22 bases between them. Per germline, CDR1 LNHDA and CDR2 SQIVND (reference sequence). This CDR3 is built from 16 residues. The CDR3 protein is CASSRRMDAWSDTQYF. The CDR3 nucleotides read TGTGCCAGTAGCCGACGAATGGACGCATGGTCGGATACGCAGTATTTT.

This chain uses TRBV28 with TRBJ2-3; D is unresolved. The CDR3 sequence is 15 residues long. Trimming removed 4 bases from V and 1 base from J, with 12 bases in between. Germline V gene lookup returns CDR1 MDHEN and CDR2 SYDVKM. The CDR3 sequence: CASSSVGSGTDTQYF. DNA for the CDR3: TGTGCCAGCAGTTCCGTAGGCAGCGGCACAGATACGCAGTATTTT.

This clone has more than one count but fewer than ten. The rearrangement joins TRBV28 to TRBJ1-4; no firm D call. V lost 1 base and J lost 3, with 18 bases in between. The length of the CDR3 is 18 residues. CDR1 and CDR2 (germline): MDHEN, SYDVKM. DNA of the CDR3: TGTGCCAGCAGTTTATCTGTGATCAGGCTCGGGGCTAATGAAAAACTGTTTTTT. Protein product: CASSLSVIRLGANEKLFF. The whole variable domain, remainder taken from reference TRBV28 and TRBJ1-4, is DVKVTQSSRYLVKRTGEKVFLECVQDMDHENMFWYRQDPGLGLRLIYFSYDVKMKEKGDIPEGYSVSREKKERFSLILESASTNQTSMYLCASSLSVIRLGANEKLFFGSGTQLSVL.

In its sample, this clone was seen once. The CDR3 DNA follows: TGTGCCAGCAGCCCCATTTCCGGGGGACAGGGGGCGGCAGATACGCAGTATTTT. Its protein product is CASSPISGGQGAADTQYF. The rearrangement links TRBV5-6 to TRBJ2-3; 12 nucleotides align to TRBD1. This CDR3 contains 18 residues. V was clipped by 4 bases and J by 4 bases; unmatched bases: 13. Germline CDR1 reads SGHDT; CDR2 reads YYEEEE.

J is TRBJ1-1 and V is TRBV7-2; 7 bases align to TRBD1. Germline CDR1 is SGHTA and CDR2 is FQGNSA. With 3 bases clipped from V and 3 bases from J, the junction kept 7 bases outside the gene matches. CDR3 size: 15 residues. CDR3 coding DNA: TGTGCCAGCAGCTTCTACAGGGGTGAGGACACTGAAGCTTTCTTT. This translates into CASSFYRGEDTEAFF.

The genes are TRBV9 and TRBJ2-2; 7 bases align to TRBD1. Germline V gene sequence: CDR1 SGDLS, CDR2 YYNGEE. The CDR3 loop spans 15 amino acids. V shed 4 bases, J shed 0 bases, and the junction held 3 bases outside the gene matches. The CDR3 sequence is CASSIGTANTGELFF. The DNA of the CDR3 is TGTGCCAGCAGCATCGGGACAGCGAACACCGGGGAGCTGTTTTTT.

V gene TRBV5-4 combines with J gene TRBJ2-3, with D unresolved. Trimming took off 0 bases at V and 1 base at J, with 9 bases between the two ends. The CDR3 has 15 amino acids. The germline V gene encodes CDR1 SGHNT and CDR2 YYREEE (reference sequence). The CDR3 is CASSLEGLGTDTQYF. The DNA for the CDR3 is TGTGCCAGCAGCTTGGAAGGGTTAGGCACAGATACGCAGTATTTT.

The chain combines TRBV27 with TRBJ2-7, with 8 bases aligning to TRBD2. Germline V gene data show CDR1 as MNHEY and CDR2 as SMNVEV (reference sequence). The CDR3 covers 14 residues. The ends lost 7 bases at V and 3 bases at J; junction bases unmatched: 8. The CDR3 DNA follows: TGTGCCAGCACTTCTGTTCGGGAGGGCTACGAGCAGTACTTC. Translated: CASTSVREGYEQYF.

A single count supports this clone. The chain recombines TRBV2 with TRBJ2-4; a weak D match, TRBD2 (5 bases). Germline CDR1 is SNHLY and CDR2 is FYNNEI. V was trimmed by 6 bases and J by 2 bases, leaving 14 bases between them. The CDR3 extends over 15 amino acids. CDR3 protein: CASSPGRGSKNIQYF. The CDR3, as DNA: TGTGCCAGCAGCCCAGGCCGGGGTTCCAAAAACATTCAGTACTTC.

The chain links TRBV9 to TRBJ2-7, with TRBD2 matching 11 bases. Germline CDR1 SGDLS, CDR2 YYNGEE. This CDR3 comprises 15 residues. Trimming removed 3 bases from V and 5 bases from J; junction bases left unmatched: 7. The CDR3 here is CASSARLAGIHEQYF. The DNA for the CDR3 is TGTGCCAGCAGCGCTAGACTAGCGGGAATCCACGAGCAGTACTTC.

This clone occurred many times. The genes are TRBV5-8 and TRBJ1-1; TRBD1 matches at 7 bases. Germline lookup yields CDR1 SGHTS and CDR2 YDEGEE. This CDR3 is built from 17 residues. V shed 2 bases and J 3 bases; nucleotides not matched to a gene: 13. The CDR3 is CASSLNRGHVLDTEAFF. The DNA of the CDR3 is TGTGCCAGCAGCTTAAACAGGGGTCATGTTCTGGACACTGAAGCTTTCTTT.

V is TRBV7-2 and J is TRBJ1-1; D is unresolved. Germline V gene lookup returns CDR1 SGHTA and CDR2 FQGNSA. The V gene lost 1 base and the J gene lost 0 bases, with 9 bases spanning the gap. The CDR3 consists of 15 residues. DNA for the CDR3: TGTGCCAGCAGCTTAGGGGTTCGCATGAACACTGAAGCTTTCTTT. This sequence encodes CASSLGVRMNTEAFF.

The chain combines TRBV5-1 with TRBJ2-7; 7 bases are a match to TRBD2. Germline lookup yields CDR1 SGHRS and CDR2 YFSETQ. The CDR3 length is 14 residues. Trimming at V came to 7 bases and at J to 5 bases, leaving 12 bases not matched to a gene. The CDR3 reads CASSKAGLGHEQYF. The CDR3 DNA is TGCGCCAGCTCCAAAGCGGGATTGGGCCACGAGCAGTACTTC.

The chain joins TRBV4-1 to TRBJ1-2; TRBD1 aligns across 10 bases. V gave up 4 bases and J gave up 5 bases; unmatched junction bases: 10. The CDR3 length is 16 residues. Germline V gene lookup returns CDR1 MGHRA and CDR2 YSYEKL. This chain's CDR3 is CASSPRGQGGLYGYTF. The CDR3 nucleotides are TGCGCCAGCAGCCCTAGAGGACAGGGGGGTTTGTATGGCTACACCTTC.

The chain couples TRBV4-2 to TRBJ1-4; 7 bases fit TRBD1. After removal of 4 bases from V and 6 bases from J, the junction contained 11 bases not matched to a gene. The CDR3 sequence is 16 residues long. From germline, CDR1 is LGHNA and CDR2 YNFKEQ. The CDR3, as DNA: TGTGCCAGCAGCCGCTGGACAGGCCAGATAGATGAAAAACTGTTTTTT. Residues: CASSRWTGQIDEKLFF.

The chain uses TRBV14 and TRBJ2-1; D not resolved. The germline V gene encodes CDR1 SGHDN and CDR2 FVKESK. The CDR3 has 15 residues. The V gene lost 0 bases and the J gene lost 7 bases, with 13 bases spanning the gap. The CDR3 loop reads CASSQDRSSTNEQFF. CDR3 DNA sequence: TGTGCCAGCAGCCAAGATCGCAGTAGCACGAATGAGCAGTTCTTC. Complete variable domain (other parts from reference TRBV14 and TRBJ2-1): EAGVTQFPSHSVIEKGQTVTLRCDPISGHDNLYWYRRVMGKEIKFLLHFVKESKQDESGMPNNRFLAERTGGTYSTLKVQPAELEDSGVYFCASSQDRSSTNEQFFGPGTRLTVL.

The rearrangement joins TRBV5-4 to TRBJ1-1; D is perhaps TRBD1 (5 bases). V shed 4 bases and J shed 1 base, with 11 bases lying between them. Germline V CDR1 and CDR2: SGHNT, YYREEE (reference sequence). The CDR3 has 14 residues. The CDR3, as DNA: TGTGCCAGCAGCCTGAAAACAGGGAACACTGAAGCTTTCTTT. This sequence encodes CASSLKTGNTEAFF.